These 5 T cell receptor beta chains came from one sample sequenced in a study of tumour-infiltrating T cells in Burkitt lymphoma. The repertoire was sequenced with immunoSEQ multiplex PCR; TCRdb's copy has only in-frame clones and lacks some. The table includes approximately 46,000 clones, less than 35% detected once. Sequenced sample: tumor tissue. The receptors shown here come from a human donor with Burkitt lymphoma.

This chain joins TRBV10-3 and TRBJ1-1; unclear D gene. This CDR3 contains 13 residues. CDR1 and CDR2 from the germline V gene are ENHRY and SYGVKD. V lost 4 bases and J lost 1, with 7 bases in between. The CDR3 coding sequence is TGTGCCATCAGTGGTGTGGGGAACACTGAAGCTTTCTTT. It encodes CAISGVGNTEAFF.

The gene calls are TRBV5-1 and TRBJ2-7, with 7 bases lining up with TRBD1. The germline gives CDR1 SGHRS, CDR2 YFSETQ. This CDR3 is 12 amino acids long. Unmatched junction bases numbered 6, after V lost 3 bases and J lost 9 bases. The CDR3 DNA sequence: TGCGCCAGCAGCTCAGACAGGGCGGCGCAGTACTTC. Amino acid sequence: CASSSDRAAQYF.

On this clone: A junction boundary mismatches the germline segment, possibly from a read error. The chain combines TRBV27 with TRBJ2-6, with a weak D call TRBD2 (5 bases). Germline V gene lookup returns CDR1 MNHEY and CDR2 SMNVEV (reference sequence). The CDR3 is 13 residues long. CDR3 loop: CASSSTGDNVLTF. DNA of the CDR3: TGTGCCAGCAGTTCTACCGGGGACAACGTCCTGACTTTC.

The chain recombines TRBV9 with TRBJ1-6; D is perhaps TRBD1 (5 bases). Germline CDR1 reads SGDLS; CDR2 reads YYNGEE. V dropped 0 bases and J dropped 7 bases, with 11 bases sitting between them. CDR3 length: 15 amino acids. The CDR3 DNA sequence: TGTGCCAGCAGCGTAGCAGGACAAAGCAATTCACCCCTCCACTTT. Encoded protein: CASSVAGQSNSPLHF.

This clone has only a few counts. J is TRBJ1-6 and V is TRBV5-1, with D possibly TRBD1 on 6 matching bases. The CDR3 is 17 residues long. CDR1 and CDR2 (germline): SGHRS, YFSETQ. V lost 0 bases to trimming and J lost 4 bases, with 14 bases between them. The CDR3 is CASSLGGLGSYNSPLHF. The CDR3 DNA reads as TGCGCCAGCAGCTTGGGGGGGCTGGGTTCGTATAATTCACCCCTCCACTTT.